This TCR beta chain was profiled in a study of T cell repertoires in cytomegalovirus infection (dated by TCRdb to the late 2010s). With respect to the entire study: Recently identified HLA-C-restricted CMV epitopes, whose presentation resists viral immunomodulation, were targeted by peptide stimulations together with well-studied HLA-B-restricted epitopes. Because public TCR beta signatures pointed to carriage of CMV infection together with the matching HLA type, the HLA type of each donor mattered for the analysis. Overall study outcomes, separate from this receptor: In both this cohort and an independent roughly 330-donor cohort, the cumulative frequency of public TCR beta family members distinguished carriers of CMV infection plus the relevant HLA type. In the ex vivo response, HLA-C-restricted CMV-specific TCR beta clonotypes were dominant, and in two of eight donors the single most frequent clonotype came from this HLA-C-restricted group.

In the paper's terms, the treatment or condition label means: in vitro stimulation with specific CMV peptide epitopes to enrich CMV-specific T cells. Remarks on this clonotype: Its cognate antigen has yet to be identified. Nothing much larger sits one base from this clone, and base qualities are not available.

The CDR3, cysteine through phenylalanine, is 14 amino acids long. Left in the record is the CDR3 DNA by itself, 42 bases read in frame from the first base. V is reduced by 7 bases and J by 6 bases, leaving a spacing of 18 bases between them. CDR1 and CDR2 are read off the germline V gene as MNHEY and SVGAGI. Sequenced using an Illumina HiSeq 1500. The public reads were run again by TCRdb, first through fastp at Q25 and then through MiXCR, and only productive beta chains were kept. Rows matching on CDR3 protein sequence are summarized as one entry with the most common DNA and genes. The sample table records around 750,000 distinct CDR3 sequences; 30% to 35% of these occur just once. Jointly, the top ten make up 9.5% to 15% of the sample.

The TCR was taken from a human donor in good health (CMV status not recorded). Some clones in this sample may be carry-over from other donors' samples. The chain employs TRBV6-5 and TRBJ1-2; the D gene is possibly TRBD1, with 6 bases matching. This specimen consisted of cultured CD8+ T cells from PBMCs, obtained from culture after CMV antigen stimulation. The DNA sequence reads TGTGCCAGCACCAACCGCGAGGGGGGCGATGGCTACACCTTC. Its amino acids are CASTNREGGDGYTF.